These 11 T cell receptor beta chains were sequenced from one sample in a study of identifying expanded T cells in peripheral blood. Some clones are missing from TCRdb's copy, which holds only in-frame ones; the method was immunoSEQ multiplex PCR. The sample shows tens of thousands of clones, 70% to 90% of them seen only once. The sample was blood. These receptors were obtained from a person aged 18 to 75 in good health.

This clone was detected once. V gene TRBV14 combines with J gene TRBJ1-2; D is unresolved. Between the trimmed V and J ends, which lost 4 bases and 4 bases, there was a span of 13 bases. The CDR3 has 14 residues. From germline, CDR1 is SGHDN and CDR2 FVKESK. CDR3 loop: CASSPQDRLYGYTF. The CDR3 nucleotides read TGTGCCAGCAGCCCCCAGGACCGCCTCTATGGCTACACCTTC.

The rearrangement joins TRBV2 to TRBJ2-5; TRBD2 agrees at 7 bases. The junction had 10 bases not matched to a gene; V was cut back by 4 bases and J by 5 bases. The CDR3 is 15 amino acids. CDR1 and CDR2 (germline): SNHLY, FYNNEI. For the CDR3, the DNA is TGTGCCAGCAGTGCGCACAGGCGGCGGGGGGAGACCCAGTACTTC. As protein: CASSAHRRRGETQYF. Complete variable domain (other parts from reference TRBV2 and TRBJ2-5): EPEVTQTPSHQVTQMGQEVILRCVPISNHLYFYWYRQILGQKVEFLVSFYNNEISEKSEIFDDQFSVERPDGSNFTLKIRSTKLEDSAMYFCASSAHRRRGETQYFGPGTRLLVL.

A word on this clone: Other DNA variants within this sample encode the same CDR3. The V call is TRBV6-5, the J call TRBJ1-1, with D uncertain. Germline V gene data show CDR1 as MNHEY and CDR2 as SVGAGI. Trimming took off 0 bases at V and 4 bases at J, with 9 bases between the two ends. The CDR3 totals 14 residues. The CDR3: CASSYSTGVTEAFF. CDR3 bases: TGTGCCAGCAGTTACTCGACGGGCGTCACTGAAGCTTTCTTT.

This chain uses TRBV6-5 with TRBJ2-7; 7 nucleotides agree with TRBD1. Germline V lookup: CDR1 MNHEY, CDR2 SVGAGI. This CDR3 contains 15 residues. J was trimmed by 2 bases and V by 10 bases; bases with no gene match: 14. CDR3 protein: CATENRDRVTYEQYF. The CDR3 DNA reads as TGTGCCACCGAAAACCGGGACAGAGTCACCTACGAGCAGTACTTC.

V usage is TRBV19 and J usage is TRBJ1-1; D is uncertain. Trimming took off 6 bases at V and 6 bases at J, with 11 bases between the two ends. The CDR3 has 12 residues. Per the germline V gene, CDR1 is LNHDA and CDR2 is SQIVND (reference sequence). As DNA, the CDR3 is TGTGCCAGTAGCCGGGAGGGTCCTGAAGCTTTCTTT. It yields the protein CASSREGPEAFF. The full variable domain, with the rest looked up from reference TRBV19 and TRBJ1-1, is DGGITQSPKYLFRKEGQNVTLSCEQNLNHDAMYWYRQDPGQGLRLIYYSQIVNDFQKGDIAEGYSVSREKKESFPLTVTSAQKNPTAFYLCASSREGPEAFFGQGTRLTVV.

The chain uses TRBV30 and TRBJ2-3; 8 bases align to TRBD2. V was pared by 0 bases and J by 3 bases, with 2 bases of the junction left unmatched. In germline, CDR1 is GTSNPN, CDR2 SVGIG (reference sequence). The CDR3 totals 14 residues. For the CDR3, the DNA is TGTGCCTGGAGTGTGGGCGGGGGGACAGATACGCAGTATTTT. It translates to CAWSVGGGTDTQYF.

The chain is built from TRBV5-1 and TRBJ1-1; maybe TRBD1 (5 bases). V was clipped by 5 bases and J by 1 base, with 24 bases between them. The germline V gene encodes CDR1 SGHRS and CDR2 YFSETQ. The CDR3 sequence is 18 residues long. The CDR3 region is CASRLRGDGLIKNTEAFF. For the CDR3, the DNA is TGCGCCAGCAGGTTGAGGGGTGACGGTCTCATAAAGAACACTGAAGCTTTCTTT.

The chain is built from TRBV6-1 and TRBJ2-3; no clear D. The CDR3 runs to 13 residues. The germline V gene encodes CDR1 MNHNS and CDR2 SASEGT. Trimming shortened V by 3 bases and J by 2 bases, and 6 bases separated the two germline ends. DNA of the CDR3: TGTGCCAGCAGTGATGTCCTCACAGATACGCAGTATTTT. The encoded protein is CASSDVLTDTQYF.

V gene TRBV27 combines with J gene TRBJ1-1, with D possibly matching TRBD1 (5 bases). The ends were cut back, 6 bases at V and 5 bases at J, with 7 bases in the middle. Germline V gene data show CDR1 as MNHEY and CDR2 as SMNVEV (reference sequence). This CDR3 spans 11 amino acids. The CDR3 loop reads CASRRGTEAFF. The DNA for the CDR3 is TGTGCCAGCAGGAGGGGAACTGAAGCTTTCTTT.

CDR3 nucleotides: TGCGCCAGCAGCGGACAGGCGTGGGAGACCCAGTACTTC. It yields the protein CASSGQAWETQYF. The chain employs TRBV10-1 and TRBJ2-5; TRBD1 aligns across 7 bases. Per germline, CDR1 WNHNN and CDR2 SYGVQD (reference sequence). After removal of 6 bases from V and 5 bases from J, the junction contained 6 bases not matched to a gene. The CDR3 runs to 13 residues.

This clone occurred a few times. CDR3: CASSGDFRAAFF. The CDR3 DNA follows: TGTGCCAGTTCAGGGGACTTTCGAGCAGCTTTCTTT. The V call is TRBV19, the J call TRBJ1-1, with a tentative D call TRBD1 (6 bases). The length of the CDR3 is 12 residues. V was shortened by 8 bases and J by 10 bases, with 17 bases between the two germline ends. Germline CDR1 LNHDA, CDR2 SQIVND (reference sequence).